This TCR beta chain was sequenced during a study of T cell repertoires in cytomegalovirus infection. Across the whole study: Peptides in the study included HLA-C-restricted and HLA-B-restricted CMV epitopes. It was the public TCR beta signatures that indicated both CMV infection and matching HLA type.

Study conclusions and caveats: Ex vivo responses were dominated by HLA-C-restricted CMV-specific TCR beta clonotypes. Totalled public TCR beta family frequency picked out people who carried CMV plus the relevant HLA.

V was trimmed by 4 bases and J by 0 bases, leaving 11 bases between them. Per germline, CDR1 SGHVS and CDR2 FNYEAQ. This CDR3 has 15 residues. Via MiXCR, TCRdb re-called the reads, giving one row per CDR3 protein. Of about 51,000 distinct CDR3 sequences in the sample, roughly 20% are singletons; the top ten hold approximately 26%. A remark on this clonotype: Its antigen is not known.

The chain couples TRBV7-6 to TRBJ2-3, with D maybe TRBD1 (6 bases). The TCR sequence derives from a human donor in good health (CMV status not recorded). Some clones in this sample may be carry-over from other donors' samples. Source: CD8+ T cells from cultured PBMCs, taken from culture after CMV antigen stimulation. CDR3 in amino acids: CASSSGTPSTDTQYF. DNA of the CDR3: TGTGCCAGCAGCTCCGGGACACCGAGCACAGATACGCAGTATTTT.